Below are 3 T cell receptor beta chains sequenced from a single sample in a study of blood T cell repertoires in COVID-19. The method was immunoSEQ multiplex PCR; TCRdb's version includes in-frame clones alone and lacks a portion of them. The sample has about 49,000 clones; approximately 86% are singletons. The sample comprised peripheral blood. These receptors were taken from a human donor in a cohort sampled during active COVID-19.

The J gene is TRBJ2-7, the V gene TRBV28; 10 positions match TRBD2. The trim removed 3 bases at V and 2 bases at J, leaving 7 bases unmatched. Germline CDR1 and CDR2: MDHEN and SYDVKM. There are 16 residues in the CDR3. CDR3 coding DNA: TGTGCCAGCAGTTTTCGACTAGCGGGTCTAACCTACGAGCAGTACTTC. This codes for CASSFRLAGLTYEQYF.

This clone was seen more than once but under ten times. The chain links TRBV6-2 or TRBV6-3 to TRBJ2-3, with 7 bases matching TRBD1. Unmatched junction bases numbered 6, after V lost 6 bases and J lost 0 bases. The CDR3 sequence is 15 residues long. The germline gives CDR1 MNHEY, CDR2 SVGEGT. This chain's CDR3 is CASSPGQTSTDTQYF. The CDR3 DNA reads as TGTGCCAGCAGCCCGGGACAGACGAGCACAGATACGCAGTATTTT.

V is TRBV7-8 and J is TRBJ1-4, with TRBD1 matching 7 bases. V trimming: 5 bases; J trimming: 5 bases; junction bases outside the gene matches: 8. Germline V gene data show CDR1 as SGHVS and CDR2 as FQNEAQ. The CDR3 length is 15 residues. The CDR3 protein is CASSARDSRNEKLFF. Written as DNA, the CDR3 is TGTGCCAGCAGCGCTCGGGACAGCCGCAATGAAAAACTGTTTTTT.